This T cell receptor (beta chain) is drawn from a study of T cells after yellow fever vaccination. Trimming pared 4 bases from V and 7 bases from J, leaving 17 bases between. The CDR3 sequence is 15 residues long. The germline gives CDR1 SGHDN, CDR2 FVKESK. TCRdb passed the 5' RACE reads through MiXCR, listing each CDR3 protein once. The sample comprises 200,000 to 300,000 distinct CDR3 sequences, roughly 6.8% of which are singletons, and around 1.1% rests with the top ten. The receptor was isolated from a man aged 25 to 45 who received the YFV17D yellow fever vaccine. This specimen consisted of CD4+ T cells sorted from PBMCs, obtained on the day of the yellow fever booster vaccination. The J gene is TRBJ2-1, the V gene TRBV14; the D gene could be TRBD1 or TRBD2 (5 bases each). This CDR3 reads CASSLTRGRTNEQFF. The CDR3 nucleotides are TGTGCCAGCAGCCTAACCCGGGGCCGAACGAATGAGCAGTTCTTC.